The 24 T cell receptor beta chains below come from one sample, sequenced in a study of cytomegalovirus exposure and HLA in healthy donors. The PCR made use of 60 Vbeta and 13 Jbeta primers. The table came from immunoSEQ multiplex PCR; TCRdb's copy has only in-frame clones and leaves some out. The table shows 150,000 to 200,000 clones, with around 83% occurring only once. The sample comprised PBMCs. These receptor sequences come from a man aged 18-30 years in good health and CMV-seropositive.

This chain links TRBV7-3 with TRBJ1-1; D is perhaps TRBD1 (6 bases). The V gene's germline CDR1 is SGHTA and CDR2 FQGTGA. V lost 2 bases to trimming and J lost 3 bases, with 19 bases between them. This CDR3 has 17 residues. The CDR3, as DNA: TGTGCCAGCAGCTTAGGGTTTCGGGGGGCGGGCGACACTGAAGCTTTCTTT. Translated, it gives CASSLGFRGAGDTEAFF.

The chain combines TRBV29-1 with TRBJ1-2, with 7 bases matching TRBD1. The V segment lost 5 bases and the J segment 3 bases; nucleotides outside the gene matches: 12. The length of the CDR3 is 15 residues. Germline loops: CDR1 SQVTM, CDR2 ANQGSEA. CDR3 sequence (DNA): TGCAGCGTTCGCGGACAGGAATCTCCCCACTATGGCTACACCTTC. Amino acid sequence: CSVRGQESPHYGYTF.

The chain combines TRBV15 with TRBJ1-3; weak D call: TRBD1 (6 bases). CDR3 length equals 15 residues. V lost 6 bases and J 4 bases, leaving 16 bases between the germline ends. Germline-derived CDR1 and CDR2 are LNHNV and YYDKDF (reference sequence). The CDR3 sequence is CATSAYRVIGNTIYF. The CDR3 DNA sequence: TGTGCCACCAGTGCATACAGGGTTATCGGAAACACCATATATTTT.

J is TRBJ2-7 and V is TRBV10-3; the match to TRBD2 covers 7 bases. Germline V gene lookup returns CDR1 ENHRY and CDR2 SYGVKD. This CDR3 is built from 13 residues. The junction had 9 bases not matched to a gene; V was cut back by 10 bases and J by 3 bases. CDR3 sequence: CATSTPGGYEQYF. CDR3 nucleotides: TGTGCCACCTCCACCCCGGGGGGCTACGAGCAGTACTTC.

The rearrangement joins TRBV7-3 to TRBJ1-2; D not certain. The CDR3 sequence is 14 residues long. Between the trimmed V and J ends, which lost 5 bases and 4 bases, there was a span of 14 bases. Germline V gene data show CDR1 as SGHTA and CDR2 as FQGTGA. CDR3: CASSPGREGYGYTF. The DNA of the CDR3 is TGTGCCAGCAGCCCAGGACGGGAGGGCTATGGCTACACCTTC.

This clone was detected a few times. CDR3 residues: CASRETGGTNEKLFF. The CDR3 DNA follows: TGTGCCAGCAGGGAGACAGGGGGCACTAATGAAAAACTGTTTTTT. The V and J genes are TRBV6-5 and TRBJ1-4, with 10 bases that match TRBD1. J lost 2 bases, V lost 6 bases, and 3 bases had no gene match. CDR1 is MNHEY, CDR2 SVGAGI, per germline. The CDR3 totals 15 residues.

The gene calls are TRBV6-6 and TRBJ1-5; 7 positions agree with TRBD1. J lost 5 bases, V lost 5 bases, and 9 bases had no gene match. Germline V gene lookup returns CDR1 MNHNY and CDR2 SVGAGI (reference sequence). CDR3 size: 15 residues. The CDR3 nucleotides read TGTGCCAGCAGTATACCGGGACAGAGCTATCAGCCCCAGCATTTT. This sequence encodes CASSIPGQSYQPQHF.

This sequence joins TRBV5-1 and TRBJ1-1; D uncertain. This CDR3 has 12 residues. Germline V CDR1 and CDR2: SGHRS, YFSETQ. V lost 0 bases, J lost 4 bases, and 4 bases lay in between. The CDR3 spells CASSLESTEAFF. The CDR3 region has the DNA TGCGCCAGCAGCTTGGAGAGCACTGAAGCTTTCTTT.

The chain recombines TRBV6-5 with TRBJ1-6; D gene uncertain. The CDR3 runs 13 residues. V was clipped by 8 bases and J by 6 bases, with 11 bases between them. In germline, CDR1 is MNHEY, CDR2 SVGAGI. The CDR3 nucleotides read TGTGCCAGCCGCGGGCCAATTAATTCACCCCTCCACTTT. This sequence encodes CASRGPINSPLHF.

The chain employs TRBV5-1 and TRBJ1-6; D is ambiguous. V lost 2 bases, J lost 0 bases, and 6 bases lay in between. The V gene's germline CDR1 is SGHRS and CDR2 YFSETQ. The CDR3 spans 15 residues. The CDR3 sequence is CASSLGDSYNSPLHF. CDR3 in DNA: TGCGCCAGCAGCTTAGGAGACTCCTATAATTCACCCCTCCACTTT.

About this clone itself: A read error may account for a junction end that differs from germline. The chain joins TRBV18 to TRBJ2-4; D ambiguous. The germline CDR1 and CDR2 sequences are KGHSH and LQKENI. This CDR3 comprises 13 residues. CDR3 amino acids: CASSPPGRNSQYF. CDR3 bases: TGTGCCAGCTCACCACCGGGTAGAAACAGTCAGTACTTC.

The V gene is TRBV4-1, the J gene TRBJ1-2, with 8 bases aligning to TRBD1. The V segment lost 5 bases and the J segment 3 bases; nucleotides outside the gene matches: 8. Germline lookup yields CDR1 MGHRA and CDR2 YSYEKL. The CDR3 runs to 15 residues. CDR3 bases: TGCGCCAGCAGCGTTGATCCAGGGGGCGACTATGGCTACACCTTC. Translated: CASSVDPGGDYGYTF.

The gene calls are TRBV25-1 and TRBJ2-1; 9 bases match TRBD2. This CDR3 has 14 amino acids. Germline loops: CDR1 MGHDK, CDR2 SYGVNS. Unmatched junction bases numbered 7, after V lost 9 bases and J lost 4 bases. The CDR3 region is CASISGGKYNEQFF. Written as DNA, the CDR3 is TGTGCCAGTATAAGCGGGGGGAAATACAATGAGCAGTTCTTC.

The chain links TRBV29-1 to TRBJ1-1; 7 bases match TRBD1. Germline V gene data show CDR1 as SQVTM and CDR2 as ANQGSEA. Trimming removed 6 bases from V and 7 bases from J; junction bases left unmatched: 5. This CDR3 is 11 amino acids long. CDR3 protein: CSVRTGSEAFF. As DNA, the CDR3 is TGCAGCGTACGGACAGGTAGTGAAGCTTTCTTT.

This rearrangement joins TRBV14 to TRBJ1-6; D is unclear. The CDR3 loop spans 17 amino acids. V lost 0 bases, J lost 9 bases, and 18 bases lay in between. CDR1 is SGHDN and CDR2 is FVKESK in the germline V gene. The CDR3 loop is CASSQDLAGKRGSPLHF. CDR3 coding DNA: TGTGCCAGCAGCCAAGATCTGGCCGGGAAGCGCGGTTCACCCCTCCACTTT.

V gene TRBV7-6 combines with J gene TRBJ2-3; a weak D match, TRBD1 (5 bases). This CDR3 is built from 13 residues. Germline loops: CDR1 SGHVS, CDR2 FNYEAQ. V shed 2 bases and J shed 4 bases, with 7 bases lying between them. The CDR3 reads CASSLLQADTQYF. The DNA for the CDR3 is TGTGCCAGCAGCTTATTACAGGCAGATACGCAGTATTTT.

This chain uses TRBV5-1 with TRBJ2-5; the match to TRBD2 covers 10 bases. Germline assignment: CDR1 SGHRS and CDR2 YFSETQ. V shed 0 bases and J 1 base; nucleotides not matched to a gene: 3. The CDR3 sequence is 16 residues long. The CDR3 protein is CASSLAPSGGQETQYF. CDR3 in DNA: TGCGCCAGCAGCTTGGCCCCTAGCGGGGGCCAAGAGACCCAGTACTTC.

This sequence joins TRBV4-1 and TRBJ1-6; TRBD1 matches 7 bases. CDR3 size: 16 residues. Per germline, CDR1 MGHRA and CDR2 YSYEKL. V shed 2 bases and J 13 bases; nucleotides not matched to a gene: 14. The CDR3 loop reads CASSQNSGTATFPLHF. CDR3 DNA sequence: TGCGCCAGCAGCCAAAACTCCGGGACAGCAACCTTCCCCCTCCACTTT.

The chain recombines TRBV7-6 with TRBJ1-3; 8 bases map to TRBD1. This CDR3 is built from 15 residues. With 2 bases clipped from V and 4 bases from J, the junction kept 4 bases outside the gene matches. The germline V gene encodes CDR1 SGHVS and CDR2 FNYEAQ. CDR3 DNA sequence: TGTGCCAGCAGCTTACAGGGGGCGGCCGGAAACACCATATATTTT. It specifies CASSLQGAAGNTIYF.

This chain uses TRBV4-3 with TRBJ1-3; no clear D gene. V lost 0 bases, J lost 0 bases, and 15 bases lay in between. In germline, CDR1 is LGHNA, CDR2 YSLEER. This CDR3 has 18 amino acids. This CDR3 reads CASSQDVTIYSSGNTIYF. The CDR3 DNA follows: TGCGCCAGCAGCCAAGATGTGACAATTTACTCCTCTGGAAACACCATATATTTT.

The J gene is TRBJ1-2, the V gene TRBV6-5; D remains ambiguous. V lost 5 bases and J lost 8, with 12 bases in between. The CDR3 extends over 12 amino acids. CDR1 and CDR2 (germline): MNHEY, SVGAGI. CDR3 DNA sequence: TGTGCCAGCAGTGGGCCCTCCCGGGGCTACACCTTC. It codes for CASSGPSRGYTF.

The CDR3 is CASVGEVNEKLFF. CDR3 coding DNA: TGTGCCAGTGTTGGGGAGGTGAATGAAAAACTGTTTTTT. The rearrangement links TRBV19 to TRBJ1-4; D is unclear. From germline, CDR1 is LNHDA and CDR2 SQIVND (reference sequence). The V end lost 8 bases, the J end lost 5 bases, and 12 bases lay between the germline ends. This CDR3 is 13 amino acids long.

This rearrangement joins TRBV5-1 to TRBJ2-5; a weak D match, TRBD2 (6 bases). V lost 0 bases and J 5 bases, leaving 17 bases between the germline ends. This CDR3 has 16 amino acids. The germline V gene encodes CDR1 SGHRS and CDR2 YFSETQ. The DNA for the CDR3 is TGCGCCAGCAGCTTGGGGGGGGTAGTGAGTTCGGAGACCCAGTACTTC. Its protein is CASSLGGVVSSETQYF.

This clone has only a few counts. The rearrangement uses TRBV30 and TRBJ2-7; TRBD1 might be the D (6 bases). This CDR3 region has 13 residues. V shed 7 bases and J shed 0 bases, with 13 bases lying between them. Germline lookup yields CDR1 GTSNPN and CDR2 SVGIG (reference sequence). CDR3 sequence (DNA): TGTGCCTTCCGGGACACTCGCTCCTACGAGCAGTACTTC. It codes for CAFRDTRSYEQYF.